This TCR beta chain emerged from a study of identical twins. Findings and caveats of the study: Conclusions relied on cross-sectional statistical analysis, not following the same donors. Monozygotic twins shared more out-of-frame TCR alpha than recombination models predicted. A lower insertion count was a feature of abundant cord blood beta clonotypes, with no such feature in memory repertoires.

Template switching added a universal primer binding site, and final cDNA carried unique molecular identifiers. MiXCR, run by TCRdb on the 5' RACE reads, gives a single entry per CDR3 protein. The sample has 200,000 or so distinct CDR3 sequences, 7.5% seen once. The V gene's germline CDR1 is MNHEY and CDR2 SVGAGI. The V and J ends lost 7 bases and 0 bases respectively, with 9 bases between them. The CDR3 consists of 13 residues. As to this clonotype: What it recognizes is unknown.

The same data also went into a second study, on yellow fever vaccine responses in identical twins.

The sequenced sample consisted of memory (CD45RO+) T cells sorted from blood. This sequence joins TRBV6-5 and TRBJ1-1; D gene unclear. This receptor was obtained from a woman aged 18-29 years in good health. The CDR3 DNA follows: TGTGCCAGCATTAGTTCGGTGAACACTGAAGCTTTCTTT. Residues: CASISSVNTEAFF.